This T cell receptor beta chain was obtained from a study of cytomegalovirus exposure and HLA in healthy donors. The donors comprised healthy bone marrow donors. The PCR was carried out with 60 Vbeta primers and 13 Jbeta primers. TCRdb's table, derived via immunoSEQ multiplex PCR, lists solely in-frame clones and lacks some. This sample yields about 250,000 clones, of which around 66% are seen a single time; about 2.1% belongs to the top ten. Study observations and caveats: Some V segments, including TRBV6-2 and TRBV6-3, were excluded as indistinguishable. A later analysis linked a missense variant in DCLRE1C to the trimming of TCR beta V and J genes. Published work reported that the classifier diagnosed cytomegalovirus status with high specificity and sensitivity.

This clone was detected only a few times. Its antigen is unidentified. The V and J ends lost 1 base and 6 bases respectively, with 19 bases between them. CDR3 length equals 16 residues. Germline CDR1 LNHNV, CDR2 YYDKDF (reference sequence). This chain connects TRBV15 to TRBJ2-7; D is perhaps TRBD2 (6 bases). The source is a female donor in good health and CMV-seronegative. Sequencing was carried out using PBMCs. This chain's CDR3 is CATSRGGDGTVGEQYF. The CDR3 DNA sequence: TGTGCCACCAGCAGAGGCGGGGACGGTACAGTAGGCGAGCAGTACTTC.